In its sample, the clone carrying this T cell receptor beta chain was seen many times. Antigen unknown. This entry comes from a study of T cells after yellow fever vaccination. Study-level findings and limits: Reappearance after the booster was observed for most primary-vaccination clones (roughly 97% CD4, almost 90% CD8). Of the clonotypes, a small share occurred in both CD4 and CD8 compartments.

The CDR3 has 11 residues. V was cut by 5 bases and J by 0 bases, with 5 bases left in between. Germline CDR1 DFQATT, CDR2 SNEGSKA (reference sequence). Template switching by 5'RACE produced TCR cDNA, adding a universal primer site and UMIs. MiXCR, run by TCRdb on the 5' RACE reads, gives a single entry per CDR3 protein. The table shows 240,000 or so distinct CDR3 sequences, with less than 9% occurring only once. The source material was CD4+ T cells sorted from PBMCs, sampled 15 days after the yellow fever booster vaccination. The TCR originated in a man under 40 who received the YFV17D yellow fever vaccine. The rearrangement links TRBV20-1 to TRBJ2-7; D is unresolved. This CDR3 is CSAGRSYEQYF. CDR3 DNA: TGCAGTGCTGGCCGCTCCTACGAGCAGTACTTC.